Below, 24 T cell receptor beta chains from the same sample are listed, as sequenced in a study of blood T cell repertoires in COVID-19. The repertoire was sequenced with immunoSEQ multiplex PCR; TCRdb's copy has only in-frame clones and lacks some. The table includes 400,000 to 500,000 clones, 88% detected once. The sample taken for sequencing was PBMCs or T cells enriched from blood (not recorded which). The receptors shown here come from a woman aged 40 to 55 who had recovered from COVID-19.

V is TRBV18 and J is TRBJ1-2, with D perhaps TRBD1 (5 bases). This CDR3 contains 15 residues. Trimming stripped 0 bases from V and 2 bases from J, with 10 bases between. Germline V gives CDR1 KGHSH, CDR2 LQKENI. The CDR3 sequence: CASSPPWTSNYGYTF. For the CDR3, the DNA is TGTGCCAGCTCACCACCGTGGACAAGCAACTATGGCTACACCTTC.

V is TRBV5-1 and J is TRBJ2-7; maybe TRBD2 (6 bases). This CDR3 has 15 amino acids. Trimming took 4 bases from V and 0 from J, leaving 14 bases between them. Germline assignment: CDR1 SGHRS and CDR2 YFSETQ. The CDR3: CASSRRDSSSYEQYF. Written as DNA, the CDR3 is TGCGCCAGCAGCAGACGGGACTCTAGCTCCTACGAGCAGTACTTC.

The V and J genes are TRBV19 and TRBJ1-1, with D possibly matching TRBD1 (5 bases). Germline V gene data show CDR1 as LNHDA and CDR2 as SQIVND (reference sequence). Trimming removed 7 bases from V and 0 bases from J, with 21 bases in between. The CDR3 is made up of 17 amino acids. The CDR3 DNA sequence: TGTGCCAGTACTCCCTACGAGGGACTAACTATGAACACTGAAGCTTTCTTT. Protein product: CASTPYEGLTMNTEAFF.

The chain joins TRBV6-5 to TRBJ2-3, with TRBD2 identical over 7 bases. CDR3 size: 15 residues. V shed 2 bases and J 6 bases; nucleotides not matched to a gene: 8. Germline V lookup: CDR1 MNHEY, CDR2 SVGAGI. CDR3 nucleotides: TGTGCCAGCAGTTACGGGGCGGGAGCGAGCGATACGCAGTATTTT. It translates to CASSYGAGASDTQYF.

This clone was recorded only once. The chain couples TRBV7-2 to TRBJ1-2, with D unclear. Trimming took off 7 bases at V and 3 bases at J, with 21 bases between the two ends. The CDR3 consists of 16 residues. CDR1 SGHTA and CDR2 FQGNSA come from the germline V gene. CDR3 protein: CASNFLSTSEYYGYTF. DNA for the CDR3: TGTGCCAGCAACTTTTTATCTACTTCTGAGTACTATGGCTACACCTTC. The complete variable domain, with remaining parts taken from reference TRBV7-2 and TRBJ1-2, reads GAGVSQSPSNKVTEKGKDVELRCDPISGHTALYWYRQSLGQGLEFLIYFQGNSAPDKSGLPSDRFSAERTGGSVSTLTIQRTQQEDSAVYLCASNFLSTSEYYGYTFGSGTRLTVV.

The chain combines TRBV4-1 with TRBJ2-6; a weak D match, TRBD2 (5 bases). This CDR3 is built from 16 residues. V lost 1 base to trimming and J lost 4 bases, with 11 bases between them. Per germline, CDR1 MGHRA and CDR2 YSYEKL. CDR3 bases: TGCGCCAGCAGCCAAGGGAGAGGGCCAGGGGCCAACGTCCTGACTTTC. Protein sequence: CASSQGRGPGANVLTF.

The rearrangement uses TRBV2 and TRBJ1-6; D gene ambiguous. In germline, CDR1 is SNHLY, CDR2 FYNNEI. The CDR3 has 15 residues. The germline V and J ends were trimmed by 10 bases and 6 bases, with 19 bases remaining between them. The DNA for the CDR3 is TGTGCCACCCAACGAGAGGTAGTTGGTAATTCACCCCTCCACTTT. This gives the protein CATQREVVGNSPLHF.

V is TRBV28 and J is TRBJ1-1; D is perhaps TRBD1 (5 bases). CDR3 size: 16 residues. Germline V lookup: CDR1 MDHEN, CDR2 SYDVKM. The V gene lost 5 bases and the J gene lost 3 bases, with 19 bases spanning the gap. CDR3 bases: TGTGCCAGCAGTCCGTTGCCGGGAGGGGTGGACACTGAAGCTTTCTTT. Protein product: CASSPLPGGVDTEAFF.

The chain carries TRBV7-9 and TRBJ1-5; D call uncertain. CDR1 is SEHNR, CDR2 FQNEAQ, per germline (reference sequence). V was shortened by 6 bases and J by 4 bases, with 13 bases between the two germline ends. This CDR3 has 14 amino acids. The CDR3 spells CASSNPGYNQPQHF. DNA for the CDR3: TGTGCCAGCAGTAACCCCGGTTATAATCAGCCCCAGCATTTT.

The chain links TRBV6-5 to TRBJ2-2, with 10 bases fitting TRBD2. The V and J ends lost 6 bases and 4 bases, in that order; junction bases with no gene match: 5. Per germline, CDR1 MNHEY and CDR2 SVGAGI. CDR3 length: 15 residues. DNA of the CDR3: TGTGCCAGCAGCCTAGCGGGAGAGTCCACCGGGGAGCTGTTTTTT. It specifies CASSLAGESTGELFF.

This clone came up once. The chain uses TRBV12-5 and TRBJ2-2, with D possibly matching TRBD1 (6 bases). The ends were cut back, 1 base at V and 0 bases at J, with 18 bases in the middle. In germline, CDR1 is LGHNT, CDR2 FRNRAP. The CDR3 is 19 residues long. The chain's CDR3 is CASGLDPLDRPANTGELFF. The CDR3, as DNA: TGTGCTAGTGGTTTGGATCCCCTAGACAGGCCCGCGAACACCGGGGAGCTGTTTTTT.

CDR3 loop: CASSFSLSGTEAFF. In DNA, the CDR3 is TGCGCCAGCAGCTTTAGCTTATCGGGCACTGAAGCTTTCTTT. The V and J genes are TRBV5-1 and TRBJ1-1; no firm D call. CDR3 size: 14 residues. V lost 2 bases and J lost 4, with 12 bases in between. Germline V CDR1 and CDR2: SGHRS, YFSETQ.

On this clone itself: The same CDR3 is also encoded by other DNA sequences in this sample. The chain has TRBV10-2 and TRBJ2-7; D call uncertain. V was cut by 5 bases and J by 2 bases, with 4 bases left in between. Germline assignment: CDR1 WSHSY and CDR2 SAAADI. This CDR3 is 11 amino acids long. CDR3: CASSPAYEQYF. The CDR3 bases are TGCGCCAGCAGTCCCGCCTACGAGCAGTACTTC.

J is TRBJ2-2 and V is TRBV6-5, with D possibly matching TRBD2 (6 bases). The ends were cut back, 4 bases at V and 4 bases at J, with 13 bases in the middle. CDR1 and CDR2 (germline): MNHEY, SVGAGI. This CDR3 spans 15 amino acids. The DNA of the CDR3 is TGTGCCAGCAGTTGGAGGACGGGAGCCACCGGGGAGCTGTTTTTT. Translated, it gives CASSWRTGATGELFF.

V usage is TRBV7-9 and J usage is TRBJ2-1, with D perhaps TRBD1 (6 bases). Germline CDR1 reads SEHNR; CDR2 reads FQNEAQ (reference sequence). The CDR3 is made up of 16 amino acids. Trimming stripped 5 bases from V and 2 bases from J, with 16 bases between. As DNA, the CDR3 is TGTGCCAGCAGCAAACTTACAGGGAACCCCTACAATGAGCAGTTCTTC. Encoded protein: CASSKLTGNPYNEQFF.

This chain connects TRBV11-3 to TRBJ2-7; 9 nucleotides agree with TRBD1. The germline V gene encodes CDR1 SGHNT and CDR2 YENEEA. J lost 2 bases, V lost 5 bases, and 4 bases had no gene match. CDR3 length: 14 amino acids. The CDR3: CASSPGTGTYEQYF. CDR3 in DNA: TGTGCCAGCAGCCCCGGGACAGGGACCTACGAGCAGTACTTC.

This rearrangement joins TRBV12-3 or TRBV12-4 to TRBJ1-6; D remains unclear. This CDR3 is 13 amino acids long. The V gene lost 0 bases and the J gene lost 8 bases, with 5 bases spanning the gap. The CDR3 DNA sequence: TGTGCCAGCAGTTTAGCGTCGGATTCACCCCTCCACTTT. It encodes CASSLASDSPLHF.

The gene calls are TRBV23-1 and TRBJ1-1, with 7 positions matching TRBD1. TRBV23-1 is given ORF status, its function remaining uncertain. The CDR3 sequence is 23 residues long. The J segment lost 0 bases and the V segment lost 2 bases, leaving 27 bases of the junction unmatched. The DNA of the CDR3 is TGCGCCAGCAGTCAACGATATTGGAGGGGGCGGTTGCCGGCGTTAAGAATGAACACTGAAGCTTTCTTT. It codes for CASSQRYWRGRLPALRMNTEAFF.

V usage is TRBV7-2 and J usage is TRBJ1-2; a possible D gene is TRBD1 (5 bases). The germline gives CDR1 SGHTA, CDR2 FQGNSA. Deletions cut 1 base from V and 4 bases from J, with 13 bases between. The CDR3 has 15 residues. The DNA of the CDR3 is TGTGCCAGCAGCTTAGATAAGGGGCCGGGCTATGGCTACACCTTC. It yields the protein CASSLDKGPGYGYTF.

V gene TRBV2 combines with J gene TRBJ1-1; D possibly corresponds to TRBD1 (5 bases). V lost 5 bases and J lost 3, with 22 bases in between. Germline-derived CDR1 and CDR2 are SNHLY and FYNNEI. The CDR3 is 17 residues long. The CDR3 protein is CASSLTGSRRVYTEAFF. In DNA, the CDR3 is TGTGCCAGCAGTTTAACAGGCTCAAGGAGGGTATACACTGAAGCTTTCTTT. The whole variable domain, filled in from reference TRBV2 and TRBJ1-1, reads EPEVTQTPSHQVTQMGQEVILRCVPISNHLYFYWYRQILGQKVEFLVSFYNNEISEKSEIFDDQFSVERPDGSNFTLKIRSTKLEDSAMYFCASSLTGSRRVYTEAFFGQGTRLTVV.

This clone appeared a single time. The chain couples TRBV27 to TRBJ2-6; weak D call: TRBD2 (5 bases). The CDR3 runs 19 residues. Per germline, CDR1 MNHEY and CDR2 SMNVEV (reference sequence). Deletions cut 1 base from V and 0 bases from J, with 16 bases between. CDR3 DNA: TGTGCCAGCAGTTTATACGCTCGGGAAAGCGGCTCTGGGGCCAACGTCCTGACTTTC. This translates into CASSLYARESGSGANVLTF. Full variable domain (remainder filled in from reference TRBV27 and TRBJ2-6): EAQVTQNPRYLITVTGKKLTVTCSQNMNHEYMSWYRQDPGLGLRQIYYSMNVEVTDKGDVPEGYKVSRKEKRNFPLILESPSPNQTSLYFCASSLYARESGSGANVLTFGAGSRLTVL.

V and J are TRBV5-6 and TRBJ2-1; 10 positions match TRBD2. V was pared by 0 bases and J by 1 base, with 10 bases of the junction left unmatched. The CDR3 contains 19 residues. The germline V gene has CDR1 SGHDT and CDR2 YYEEEE. The CDR3 region has the DNA TGTGCCAGCAGCTTGGCCGTTGACGCTAGCGGGAGATCCTACAATGAGCAGTTCTTC. It is translated as CASSLAVDASGRSYNEQFF.

The CDR3 DNA reads as TGCGCCAGCAGCAGGGGACAAGCGAATGGCTACACCTTC. This gives the protein CASSRGQANGYTF. This chain uses TRBV5-1 with TRBJ1-2, with TRBD1 as a possible D gene (6 bases). V was pared by 4 bases and J by 6 bases, with 13 bases between. CDR1 SGHRS and CDR2 YFSETQ come from the germline V gene. The CDR3 spans 13 residues.

A remark on this clone: This specimen includes other DNA sequences encoding the same CDR3. V is TRBV29-1 and J is TRBJ2-1; unclear D gene. Germline V gene sequence: CDR1 SQVTM, CDR2 ANQGSEA. This CDR3 contains 11 residues. V lost 4 bases, J lost 2 bases, and 3 bases lay in between. Written as DNA, the CDR3 is TGCAGCGTTGGAGCCTACAATGAGCAGTTCTTC. Translated, it gives CSVGAYNEQFF.